This TCR beta chain was sequenced in a study of blood T cells in healthy people across ages. Germline values: CDR1 MNHEY, CDR2 SMNVEV (reference sequence). CDR3 length: 14 amino acids. The V gene lost 8 bases and the J gene lost 1 base, with 11 bases spanning the gap. Primed by a sample-barcoded 5' primer and a J-beta primer mix, a second PCR proceeded for roughly 6 to 12 cycles. TCRdb re-derived calls from the 5' RACE reads in MiXCR, one entry per CDR3 protein. The table records roughly 1,500,000 distinct CDR3 sequences, 42% of them present only once. Notes on this clonotype: Antigen specificity is unknown.

Study-level points and caveats: Higher diversity and more naive CD4+ cells were features of long-lived donors, compared to aged donors.

The chain uses TRBV27 and TRBJ2-2; no definite D call. This receptor was identified in a woman younger than 35 in good health. Source material: blood. The CDR3 region has the DNA TGTGCCAGCCGATTAGGCCAGAACACCGGGGAGCTGTTTTTT. As protein: CASRLGQNTGELFF.